These 6 T cell receptor beta chains came from one sample sequenced in a study of blood T cell repertoires in COVID-19. Using immunoSEQ multiplex PCR, the repertoire was profiled, and TCRdb retains in-frame clones only, with some absent. The sample lists fewer than 250,000 clones, around 87% occurring once. The specimen sequenced was peripheral blood. These receptors originate from a man aged 60 to 69 with acute or convalescent COVID-19.

The chain links TRBV7-2 to TRBJ2-5; D unclear. Germline loops: CDR1 SGHTA, CDR2 FQGNSA. The V and J ends lost 2 bases and 2 bases respectively, with 9 bases between them. The CDR3 loop spans 14 amino acids. CDR3 nucleotide sequence: TGTGCCAGCAGCTTATTCGGCGGTCAAGAGACCCAGTACTTC. Amino acids: CASSLFGGQETQYF.

The V gene is TRBV27, the J gene TRBJ2-3; 9 nucleotides align to TRBD1. Germline V CDR1 and CDR2: MNHEY, SMNVEV (reference sequence). The CDR3 contains 16 residues. The V segment lost 6 bases and the J segment 6 bases; nucleotides outside the gene matches: 13. This chain's CDR3 is CASRTTGTGIMDTQYF. As DNA, the CDR3 is TGTGCCAGCAGGACGACCGGGACAGGGATAATGGATACGCAGTATTTT.

This clone was counted once. The DNA for the CDR3 is TGTGCCAGCAGCCCCACAGGGGGCCCCGGGGAGCTGTTTTTT. Its protein is CASSPTGGPGELFF. The chain uses TRBV7-2 and TRBJ2-2; TRBD1 agrees at 9 bases. Germline assignment: CDR1 SGHTA and CDR2 FQGNSA. The CDR3 has 14 amino acids. The V gene end was trimmed by 5 bases and the J gene end by 6 bases; junction bases not matched to a gene: 4. Full variable domain (outside the CDR3, taken from reference TRBV7-2 and TRBJ2-2): GAGVSQSPSNKVTEKGKDVELRCDPISGHTALYWYRQSLGQGLEFLIYFQGNSAPDKSGLPSDRFSAERTGGSVSTLTIQRTQQEDSAVYLCASSPTGGPGELFFGEGSRLTVL.

J is TRBJ2-7 and V is TRBV27; the D gene is possibly TRBD2 (5 bases). The CDR3 contains 13 residues. Per germline, CDR1 MNHEY and CDR2 SMNVEV (reference sequence). The V end lost 8 bases, the J end lost 2 bases, and 13 bases lay between the germline ends. This CDR3 is CASGYSAAYEQYF. The CDR3 region has the DNA TGTGCCAGCGGGTATAGCGCGGCCTACGAGCAGTACTTC.

The chain combines TRBV2 with TRBJ1-3; TRBD1 matches at 9 bases. This CDR3 has 14 amino acids. CDR1 and CDR2 (germline): SNHLY, FYNNEI. The V and J ends lost 6 bases and 7 bases, in that order; junction bases with no gene match: 7. The DNA for the CDR3 is TGTGCCAGCAGAGATACAGGGGGCGTTAACACCATATATTTT. Residues: CASRDTGGVNTIYF.

The chain joins TRBV27 to TRBJ1-5; the match to TRBD1 covers 9 bases. CDR1 MNHEY and CDR2 SMNVEV come from the germline V gene (reference sequence). The CDR3 totals 16 residues. The J segment lost 1 base and the V segment lost 6 bases, leaving 7 bases of the junction unmatched. The CDR3 coding sequence is TGTGCCAGCAGATTACAGGGGGCGATAAGCAATCAGCCCCAGCATTTT. Its translation is CASRLQGAISNQPQHF.